This T cell receptor (beta chain) was obtained from a study of T cells after yellow fever vaccination. The study made its TCR cDNA through 5'RACE template switching. That step introduced a universal primer site along with UMIs. MiXCR was run by TCRdb on the 5' RACE reads, yielding one entry per CDR3 protein. This sample carries around 310,000 distinct CDR3 sequences, around 4.4% of them seen once, and the ten largest clones take approximately 19%. Trimming left V 0 bases short and J 2 bases short, with 7 bases between. CDR1 and CDR2 from the germline V gene are MNHEY and SVGEGT. This CDR3 is built from 14 residues. There are many counts of this clonotype. The antigen remains unidentified. Study observations and caveats: The secondary response was weaker but peaked faster, day 5 versus 15.

This specimen consisted of PBMCs, obtained 15 days after the yellow fever booster vaccination. This clonotype was sampled from a man younger than 35 who received the YFV17D yellow fever vaccine. This chain uses TRBV6-2 or TRBV6-3 with TRBJ2-5; D gene unclear. This chain's CDR3 is CASSYSAGQETQYF. CDR3 in DNA: TGTGCCAGCAGTTACTCGGCAGGACAAGAGACCCAGTACTTC.